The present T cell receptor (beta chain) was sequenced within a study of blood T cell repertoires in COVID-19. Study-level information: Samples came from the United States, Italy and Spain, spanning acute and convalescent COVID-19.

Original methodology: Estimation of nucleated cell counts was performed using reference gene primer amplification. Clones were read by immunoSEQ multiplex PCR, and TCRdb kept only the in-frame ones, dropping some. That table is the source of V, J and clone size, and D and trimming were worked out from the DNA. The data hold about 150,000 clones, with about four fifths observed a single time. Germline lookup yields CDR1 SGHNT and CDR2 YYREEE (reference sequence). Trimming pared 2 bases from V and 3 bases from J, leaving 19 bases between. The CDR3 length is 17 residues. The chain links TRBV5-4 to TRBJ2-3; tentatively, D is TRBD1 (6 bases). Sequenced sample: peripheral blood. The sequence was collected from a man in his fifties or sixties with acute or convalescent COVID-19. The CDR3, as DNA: TGTGCCAGCAGCTTACCGATGGTACAGGGAATTACAGATACGCAGTATTTT. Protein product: CASSLPMVQGITDTQYF.